This T cell receptor beta chain was identified in a study of T cells in Graves' hyperthyroidism and ophthalmopathy. This clonotype was seen ten or more times. Antigen specificity is unknown. Amplified TCR beta CDR3 regions came from RNA transcripts. Carried out on the TCR CDR3, a first-round RT-PCR used the HTBI primer set. TCRdb reanalysed the multiplex PCR reads using MiXCR and keeps one entry per CDR3 protein. The data hold about 350,000 distinct CDR3 sequences, with 15% to 20% observed a single time. Overall study findings and caveats: Ophthalmopathy and stable hyperthyroidism were told apart by a 13 V-J model. The model forecast ophthalmopathy, anticipating it by a median approximately 6.2 months before onset.

In the ophthalmopathy cohort, Clinical Activity Score was at least 3, NOSPECS grade at least 4, and duration under 3 months. Patients with uncontrolled infections, other autoimmune diseases, pregnancy or lactation were excluded. Specimen: blood. The sequence was collected from a woman aged 40 to 49 with Graves' ophthalmopathy.

CDR3 region: CASSLADMGEDEETQYF. CDR3 coding DNA: TGCGCCAGCAGCTTGGCCGATATGGGAGAAGATGAAGAGACCCAGTACTTC. J is TRBJ2-5 and V is TRBV5-1; maybe TRBD2 (5 bases). Between the trimmed V and J ends, which lost 0 bases and 3 bases, there was a span of 18 bases. The germline gives CDR1 SGHRS, CDR2 YFSETQ. The CDR3 is made up of 17 amino acids. The whole variable domain, remainder taken from reference TRBV5-1 and TRBJ2-5, is KAGVTQTPRYLIKTRGQQVTLSCSPISGHRSVSWYQQTPGQGLQFLFEYFSETQRNKGNFPGRFSGRQFSNSRSEMNVSTLELGDSALYLCASSLADMGEDEETQYFGPGTRLLVL.